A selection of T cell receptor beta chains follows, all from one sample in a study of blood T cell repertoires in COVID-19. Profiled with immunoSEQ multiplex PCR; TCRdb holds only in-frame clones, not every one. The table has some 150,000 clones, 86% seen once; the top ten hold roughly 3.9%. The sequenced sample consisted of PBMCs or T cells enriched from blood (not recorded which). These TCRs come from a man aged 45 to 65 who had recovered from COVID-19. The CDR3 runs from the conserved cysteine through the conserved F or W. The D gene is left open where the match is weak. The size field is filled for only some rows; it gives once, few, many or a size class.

cdr3_aa: CASSSIRTGVHSGANVLTF; cdr3_nt: TGTGCCAGCAGCTCGATTCGGACAGGGGTCCACTCTGGGGCCAACGTCCTGACTTTC; v_call: TRBV11-2; j_call: TRBJ2-6; d_call: TRBD1; clone_size: -
cdr3_aa: CASSVGDRDSAFF; cdr3_nt: TGTGCCAGCAGCGTAGGGGACAGGGATAGCGCTTTCTTT; v_call: TRBV9; j_call: TRBJ1-1; d_call: TRBD1; clone_size: -
cdr3_aa: CASGSAGSNQPQHF; cdr3_nt: TGTGCCAGCGGGTCAGCGGGGAGCAATCAGCCCCAGCATTTT; v_call: TRBV6-5; j_call: TRBJ1-5; d_call: -; clone_size: once
cdr3_aa: CASSQRTGEEKLFF; cdr3_nt: TGTGCCAGCAGCCAAAGGACAGGAGAAGAAAAACTGTTTTTT; v_call: TRBV3-1/TRBV3-2; j_call: TRBJ1-4; d_call: TRBD1; clone_size: -
cdr3_aa: CATSDAQGRSGELFF; cdr3_nt: TGTGCCACCAGTGATGCACAGGGGAGGAGCGGGGAGCTGTTTTTT; v_call: TRBV24-1; j_call: TRBJ2-2; d_call: -; clone_size: -
cdr3_aa: CASSLRQGNQPQHF; cdr3_nt: TGTGCCAGCAGCTTACGACAGGGGAATCAGCCCCAGCATTTT; v_call: TRBV7-2; j_call: TRBJ1-5; d_call: TRBD1; clone_size: -
cdr3_aa: CASSLGQGATANYGYTF; cdr3_nt: TGTGCCAGCAGCTTGGGTCAGGGGGCTACAGCTAACTATGGCTACACCTTC; v_call: TRBV5-5; j_call: TRBJ1-2; d_call: TRBD1; clone_size: few
cdr3_aa: CASSLRPRGAGDTQYF; cdr3_nt: TGTGCCAGCAGCCTTCGCCCTCGGGGGGCCGGAGATACGCAGTATTTT; v_call: TRBV7-3; j_call: TRBJ2-3; d_call: -; clone_size: -
cdr3_aa: CASSYPVPGGQAYTEAFF; cdr3_nt: TGTGCCAGCAGTTATCCCGTCCCGGGGGGACAGGCCTACACTGAAGCTTTCTTT; v_call: TRBV28; j_call: TRBJ1-1; d_call: TRBD1; clone_size: few
cdr3_aa: CASSLDQLGGGYTF; cdr3_nt: TGTGCCAGCAGCTTAGATCAGTTAGGGGGTGGCTACACCTTC; v_call: TRBV5-6; j_call: TRBJ1-2; d_call: -; clone_size: -
cdr3_aa: CASGRQGSGNQPQHF; cdr3_nt: TGTGCCAGCGGGAGACAGGGTTCGGGCAATCAGCCCCAGCATTTT; v_call: TRBV2; j_call: TRBJ1-5; d_call: TRBD1; clone_size: -
cdr3_aa: CASSKGQLINTEAFF; cdr3_nt: TGTGCCAGCAGTAAAGGACAGCTTATCAACACTGAAGCTTTCTTT; v_call: TRBV7-8; j_call: TRBJ1-1; d_call: -; clone_size: -
cdr3_aa: CASSVGGQDLQKLFF; cdr3_nt: TGCGCCAGCAGCGTGGGGGGACAGGATCTTCAAAAACTGTTTTTT; v_call: TRBV5-1; j_call: TRBJ1-4; d_call: TRBD1; clone_size: -
cdr3_aa: CASRTHRGSNQPQHF; cdr3_nt: TGTGCCAGCAGAACCCACAGGGGAAGCAATCAGCCCCAGCATTTT; v_call: TRBV6-5; j_call: TRBJ1-5; d_call: TRBD1; clone_size: -
cdr3_aa: CASSRGTGTKGRAAFF; cdr3_nt: TGTGCCAGCAGCCGCGGGACAGGGACCAAGGGACGCGCGGCTTTCTTT; v_call: TRBV7-9; j_call: TRBJ1-1; d_call: TRBD1; clone_size: -
cdr3_aa: CASSQGDPRRASNQPQHF; cdr3_nt: TGTGCCAGCAGCCAAGGGGACCCTCGGAGGGCGAGCAATCAGCCCCAGCATTTT; v_call: TRBV3-1/TRBV3-2; j_call: TRBJ1-5; d_call: -; clone_size: -
cdr3_aa: CASSQEAPTSLGANVLTF; cdr3_nt: TGTGCCAGCTCACAGGAGGCCCCCACTTCGCTCGGGGCCAACGTCCTGACTTTC; v_call: TRBV18; j_call: TRBJ2-6; d_call: -; clone_size: -
cdr3_aa: CASTSRGGENTIYF; cdr3_nt: TGTGCCAGCACCAGCCGCGGGGGTGAAAACACCATATATTTT; v_call: TRBV28; j_call: TRBJ1-3; d_call: -; clone_size: once
cdr3_aa: CASSLDSGNTIYF; cdr3_nt: TGTGCCAGCAGCCTGGACAGCGGAAACACCATATATTTT; v_call: TRBV5-4; j_call: TRBJ1-3; d_call: -; clone_size: -
cdr3_aa: CASRSGTTTTPLHF; cdr3_nt: TGTGCCAGTAGGTCCGGGACAACTACTACACCCCTCCACTTT; v_call: TRBV19; j_call: TRBJ1-6; d_call: -; clone_size: -
cdr3_aa: CASSRRQANTEAFF; cdr3_nt: TGCGCCAGCAGCCGGAGACAGGCGAACACTGAAGCTTTCTTT; v_call: TRBV5-1; j_call: TRBJ1-1; d_call: -; clone_size: -
cdr3_aa: CASSPLRDRVSYEQYF; cdr3_nt: TGTGCCAGCTCACCACTTCGAGACAGAGTCTCCTACGAGCAGTACTTC; v_call: TRBV18; j_call: TRBJ2-7; d_call: -; clone_size: -